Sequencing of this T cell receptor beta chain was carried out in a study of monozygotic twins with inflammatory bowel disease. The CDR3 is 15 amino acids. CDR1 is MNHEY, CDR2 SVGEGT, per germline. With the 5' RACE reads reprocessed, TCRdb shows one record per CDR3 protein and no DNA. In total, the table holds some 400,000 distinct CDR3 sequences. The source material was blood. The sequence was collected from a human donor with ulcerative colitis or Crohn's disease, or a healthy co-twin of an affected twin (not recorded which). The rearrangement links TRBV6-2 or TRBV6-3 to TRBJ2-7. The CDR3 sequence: CASSYTRGASYEQYF.